This T cell receptor beta chain was identified during a study of blood T cells in healthy people across ages. Study-level information: Template switching retrieved approximately one barcoded beta molecule for each two T cells.

Study-wide results and limits: TCR beta diversity correlated strongly with naive T cell percentage.

A J-beta primer mix and a sample-barcoded 5' primer were used in a second PCR of roughly 6 to 12 cycles. TCRdb itself ran the 5' RACE reads through MiXCR, one entry per CDR3 protein. The sample includes some 1 million distinct CDR3 sequences, around 43% of them seen just once. Of note for this clonotype: No antigen is known for it.

The germline V gene has CDR1 LGHDT and CDR2 YNNKEL (reference sequence). The length of the CDR3 is 15 residues. Trimming took 4 bases from V and 9 from J, leaving 19 bases between them. J is TRBJ2-1 and V is TRBV3-1; maybe TRBD2 (5 bases). The sample taken for sequencing was blood. The TCR originated in a woman in her sixties in good health. The CDR3 DNA follows: TGTGCCAGCAGCCTTCCGGACTCGGAAAGTAGTGAGCAGTTCTTC. Protein sequence: CASSLPDSESSEQFF.